This is a list of T cell receptor beta chains from one sample in a study of cytomegalovirus exposure and HLA in healthy donors. This table comes from immunoSEQ multiplex PCR, and its TCRdb copy is limited to in-frame clones, with some not included. The table lists nearly 110,000 clones, approximately 74% of them singletons, with 14% in the top ten. What was sequenced was PBMCs. The source of these receptors is a middle-aged woman in good health and CMV-seropositive. Both conserved end residues are part of each CDR3. Each record gives: V gene, CDR3 protein.

TRBV5-5 | CASSYTGVIYEQYF
TRBV5-1 | CASSLSFGGADTQYF
TRBV18 | CASSRGGGYTDTQYF
TRBV7-9 | CASSPWGGADNEQFF
TRBV15 | CATSRDQPDRWPYEQYF
TRBV4-3 | CASSPIRGRYNEQFF
TRBV9 | CASSVAEGGTGNTEAFF
TRBV6-1 | CASSEAMRRVMETQYF
TRBV11-2 | CASSAGTGGGYTF
TRBV6-5 | CASRDRVEQYF
TRBV30 | CASRDRGTDTQYF
TRBV6-6 | CASSSGTDSEAFF
TRBV5-8 | CASSTSGTYYRGYTF
TRBV5-1 | CASSSQGAREQYF
TRBV27 | CASSPGQGMYEQYF
TRBV5-6 | CASSRGSQETQYF
TRBV6-1 | CASEGQGGLYGYTF
TRBV7-9 | CASSRLYQETQYF
TRBV2 | CASSVSPAYEQYF
TRBV7-2 | CASSWGGGAREQYF
TRBV4-3 | CASSQIRSGGPGDTQYF
TRBV27 | CASSLQGADTEAFF
TRBV28 | CASSLGHQNTEAFF
TRBV29-1 | CSVGSGSGNTIYF
TRBV6-1 | CASRESHTTYNSPLHF
TRBV9 | CASSGPPRRFVAGGRNEQFF
TRBV5-1 | CASSLGGQVGGYTF
TRBV6-1 | CASSEKGTGDSNYGYTF
TRBV6-1 | CASLRDIETQYF
TRBV5-5 | CASSSEGDRGIGNQPQHF